The present T cell receptor (beta chain) was sequenced within a study of blood T cell repertoires in COVID-19. Study-wide background: Acute and convalescent COVID-19 samples came from the United States, Italy and Spain. From T cells, B-cell-depleted T cells, or PBMCs came the material, which was cDNA or gDNA.

CDR1 and CDR2 (germline): SQVTM, ANQGSEA. The junction had 17 bases not matched to a gene; V was cut back by 6 bases and J by 1 base. The CDR3 has 17 amino acids. In the original processing: Using reference gene primer amplification, nucleated cell counts were estimated. The table came from immunoSEQ multiplex PCR; TCRdb's copy has only in-frame clones and leaves some out. V, J and clone size were drawn from that table, and D and trimming were deduced from the DNA. This table has about 46,000 clones, more than 85% appearing once. The TCR was taken from a man aged 45 to 65 with acute or convalescent COVID-19. V gene TRBV29-1 combines with J gene TRBJ1-1; TRBD1 agrees at 7 bases. The sequencing sample was made of peripheral blood. The CDR3 DNA reads as TGCAGCGTCGCCGACAGGGCGGAGGTTCGATGGAACACTGAAGCTTTCTTT. Translation gives CSVADRAEVRWNTEAFF.